This T cell receptor beta chain comes out of a study of human T cells and chemical hapten exposure. Turning to the study itself: Patients, chiefly female, had alopecia areata, totalis or universalis.

This clonotype was detected many times. CDR3 length: 18 residues. V trimming: 1 base; J trimming: 9 bases; junction bases outside the gene matches: 18. The germline V gene has CDR1 MDHEN and CDR2 SYDVKM. Time point denoted: pre-sensitization, week 0. Treatment indicated: therapeutic diphenylcyclopropenone sensitization with weekly scalp DPC. TCRdb used MiXCR to reprocess the RACE reads, holding one entry per CDR3 protein. Among around 380,000 distinct CDR3 sequences, about 5% were seen once, and the ten largest hold less than 9%. The chain recombines TRBV28 with TRBJ2-1, with 7 bases that match TRBD1. The material was whole blood, obtained in connection with sensitization to the hapten diphenylcyclopropenone (DPC). The TCR was taken from a woman aged 18-29 years with alopecia areata. Some clones in this sample may be carry-over from other donors' samples. This chain's CDR3 is CASSLSGWRQGTLGEQFF. For the CDR3, the DNA is TGTGCCAGCAGTTTATCGGGTTGGAGACAGGGTACCCTGGGTGAGCAGTTCTTC.